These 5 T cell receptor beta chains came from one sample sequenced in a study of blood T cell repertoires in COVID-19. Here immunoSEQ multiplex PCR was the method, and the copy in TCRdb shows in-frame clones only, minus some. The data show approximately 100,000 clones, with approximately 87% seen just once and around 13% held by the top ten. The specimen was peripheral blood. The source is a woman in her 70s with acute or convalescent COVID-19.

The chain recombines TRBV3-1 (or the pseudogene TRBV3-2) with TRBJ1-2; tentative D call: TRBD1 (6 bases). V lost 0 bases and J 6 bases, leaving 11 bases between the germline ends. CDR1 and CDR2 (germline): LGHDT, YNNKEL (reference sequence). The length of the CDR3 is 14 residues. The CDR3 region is CASSQETGRNGYTF. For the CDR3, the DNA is TGTGCCAGCAGCCAAGAAACAGGGCGTAATGGCTACACCTTC.

This chain's CDR3 is CASSFTENTEAFF. CDR3 sequence (DNA): TGTGCCAGCAGCTTCACAGAGAACACTGAAGCTTTCTTT. The chain uses TRBV7-2 and TRBJ1-1; no reliable D call. Germline V lookup: CDR1 SGHTA, CDR2 FQGNSA. The CDR3 is 13 amino acids. V gave up 3 bases and J gave up 1 base, with 6 bases separating them.

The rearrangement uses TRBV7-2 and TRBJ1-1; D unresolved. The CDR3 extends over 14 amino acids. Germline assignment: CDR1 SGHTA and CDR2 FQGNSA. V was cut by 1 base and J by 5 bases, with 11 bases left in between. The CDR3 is CASSLVNRGTEAFF. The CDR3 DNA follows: TGTGCCAGCAGCTTAGTAAATCGGGGAACTGAAGCTTTCTTT.

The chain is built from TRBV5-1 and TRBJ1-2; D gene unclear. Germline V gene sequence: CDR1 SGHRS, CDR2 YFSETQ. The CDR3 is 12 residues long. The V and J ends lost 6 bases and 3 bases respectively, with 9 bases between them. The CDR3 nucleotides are TGCGCCAGCAATGAACAACACTATGGCTACACCTTC. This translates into CASNEQHYGYTF.

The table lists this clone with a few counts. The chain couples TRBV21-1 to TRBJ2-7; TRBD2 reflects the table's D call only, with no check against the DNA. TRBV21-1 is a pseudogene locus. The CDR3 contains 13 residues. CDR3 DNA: TGTGCCAGCAGCAAAGGAGGATCCTACGAGCAGTACGTC. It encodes CASSKGGSYEQYV.